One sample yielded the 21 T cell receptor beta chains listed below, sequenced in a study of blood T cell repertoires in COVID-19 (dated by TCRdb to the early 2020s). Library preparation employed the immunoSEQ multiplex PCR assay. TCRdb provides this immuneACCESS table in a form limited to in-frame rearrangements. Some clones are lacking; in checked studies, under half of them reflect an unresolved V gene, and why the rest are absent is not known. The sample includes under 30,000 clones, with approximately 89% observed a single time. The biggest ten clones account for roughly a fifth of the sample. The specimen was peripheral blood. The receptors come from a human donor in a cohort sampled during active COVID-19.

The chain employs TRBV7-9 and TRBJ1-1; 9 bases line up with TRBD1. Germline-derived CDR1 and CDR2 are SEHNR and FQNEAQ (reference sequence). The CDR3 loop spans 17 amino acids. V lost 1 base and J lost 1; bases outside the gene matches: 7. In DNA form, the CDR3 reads TGTGCCAGCAGCTTAGGACAGGGGGGTAGGTCGAACACTGAAGCTTTCTTT. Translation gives CASSLGQGGRSNTEAFF.

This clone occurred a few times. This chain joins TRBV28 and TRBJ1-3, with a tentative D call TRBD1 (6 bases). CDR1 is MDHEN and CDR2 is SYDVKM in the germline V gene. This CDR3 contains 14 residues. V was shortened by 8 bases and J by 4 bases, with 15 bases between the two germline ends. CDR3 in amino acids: CASRNIDRGNTIYF. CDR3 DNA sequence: TGTGCCAGCCGAAATATCGACAGGGGAAACACCATATATTTT.

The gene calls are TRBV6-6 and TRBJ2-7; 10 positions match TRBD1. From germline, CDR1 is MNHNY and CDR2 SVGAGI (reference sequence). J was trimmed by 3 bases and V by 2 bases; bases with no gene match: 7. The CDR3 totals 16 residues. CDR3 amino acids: CASSYRTGGFLYEQYF. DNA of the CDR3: TGTGCCAGCAGTTACAGGACAGGGGGGTTCCTCTACGAGCAGTACTTC.

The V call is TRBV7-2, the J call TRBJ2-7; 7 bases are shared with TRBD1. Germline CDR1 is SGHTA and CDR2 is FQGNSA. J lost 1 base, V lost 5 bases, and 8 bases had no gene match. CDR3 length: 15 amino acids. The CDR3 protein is CASSGRDSLSYEQYF. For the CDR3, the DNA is TGTGCCAGCAGCGGACGGGACAGTTTATCCTACGAGCAGTACTTC.

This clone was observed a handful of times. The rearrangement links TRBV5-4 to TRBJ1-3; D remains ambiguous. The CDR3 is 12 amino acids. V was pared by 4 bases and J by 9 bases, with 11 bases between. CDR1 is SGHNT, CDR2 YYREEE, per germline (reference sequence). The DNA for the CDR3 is TGTGCCAGCAGCGGGCTGGGTAGCACCATATATTTT. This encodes CASSGLGSTIYF.

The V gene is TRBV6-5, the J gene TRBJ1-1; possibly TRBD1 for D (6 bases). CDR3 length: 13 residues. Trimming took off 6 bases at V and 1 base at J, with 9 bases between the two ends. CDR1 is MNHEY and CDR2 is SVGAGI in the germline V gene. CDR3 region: CASSRDTNTEAFF. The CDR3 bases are TGTGCCAGCAGCCGGGACACGAACACTGAAGCTTTCTTT.

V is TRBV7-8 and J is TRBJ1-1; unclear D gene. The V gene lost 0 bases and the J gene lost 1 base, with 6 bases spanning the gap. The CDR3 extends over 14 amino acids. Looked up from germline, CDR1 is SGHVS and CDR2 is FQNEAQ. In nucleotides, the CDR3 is TGTGCCAGCAGCTTAGCAACAGCGAACACTGAAGCTTTCTTT. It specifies CASSLATANTEAFF. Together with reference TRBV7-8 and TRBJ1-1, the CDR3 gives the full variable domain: GAGVSQSPRYKVAKRGQDVALRCDPISGHVSLFWYQQALGQGPEFLTYFQNEAQLDKSGLPSDRFFAERPEGSVSTLKIQRTQQEDSAVYLCASSLATANTEAFFGQGTRLTVV.

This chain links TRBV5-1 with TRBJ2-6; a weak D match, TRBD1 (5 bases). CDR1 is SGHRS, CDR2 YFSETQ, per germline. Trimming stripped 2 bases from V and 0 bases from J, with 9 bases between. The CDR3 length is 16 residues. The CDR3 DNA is TGCGCCAGCAGCTTCCCCAGGGACTCTGGGGCCAACGTCCTGACTTTC. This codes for CASSFPRDSGANVLTF.

As DNA, the CDR3 is TGCGCCAGCAGCACCAACAGGGGAGATAATGAAAAACTGTTTTTT. This sequence encodes CASSTNRGDNEKLFF. The rearrangement uses TRBV5-1 and TRBJ1-4; 7 positions agree with TRBD1. V lost 4 bases to trimming and J lost 4 bases; unmatched junction nucleotides: 7. Per germline, CDR1 SGHRS and CDR2 YFSETQ. CDR3 size: 15 residues.

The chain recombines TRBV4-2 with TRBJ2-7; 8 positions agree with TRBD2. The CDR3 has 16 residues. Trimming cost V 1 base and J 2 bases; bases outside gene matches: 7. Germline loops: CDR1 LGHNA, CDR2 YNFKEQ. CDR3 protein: CASSQGVAGNTYEQYF. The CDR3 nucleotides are TGTGCCAGCAGCCAAGGGGTAGCGGGGAACACCTACGAGCAGTACTTC.

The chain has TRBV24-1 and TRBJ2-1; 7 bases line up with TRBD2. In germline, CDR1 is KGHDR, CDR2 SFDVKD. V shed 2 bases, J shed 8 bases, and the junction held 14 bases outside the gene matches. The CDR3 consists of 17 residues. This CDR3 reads CATSDSHERGSGDEQFF. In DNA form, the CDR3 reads TGTGCCACCAGTGATTCACATGAGCGGGGTAGTGGAGATGAGCAGTTCTTC.

CDR3 DNA: TGTGCCAGCAGCTTAATACTAGCGGGAGAAGTGAGGGAGGAGACCCAGTACTTC. This sequence encodes CASSLILAGEVREETQYF. The chain combines TRBV7-8 with TRBJ2-5; 11 bases are shared with TRBD2. With 2 bases clipped from V and 5 bases from J, the junction kept 13 bases outside the gene matches. CDR1 and CDR2 from the germline V gene are SGHVS and FQNEAQ. This CDR3 region has 18 residues.

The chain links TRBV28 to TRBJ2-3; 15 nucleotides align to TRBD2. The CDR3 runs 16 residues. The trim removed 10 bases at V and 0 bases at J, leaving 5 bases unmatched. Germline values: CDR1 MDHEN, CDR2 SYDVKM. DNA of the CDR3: TGTGCCACCACGGGGACTAGCGGGGGGAGCACAGATACGCAGTATTTT. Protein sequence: CATTGTSGGSTDTQYF.

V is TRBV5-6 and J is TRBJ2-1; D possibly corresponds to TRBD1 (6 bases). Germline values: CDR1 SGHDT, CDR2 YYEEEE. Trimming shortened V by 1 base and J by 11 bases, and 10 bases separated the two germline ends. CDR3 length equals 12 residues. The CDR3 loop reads CASSLYGTKQFF. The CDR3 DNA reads TGTGCCAGCAGCTTGTATGGGACAAAGCAGTTCTTC.

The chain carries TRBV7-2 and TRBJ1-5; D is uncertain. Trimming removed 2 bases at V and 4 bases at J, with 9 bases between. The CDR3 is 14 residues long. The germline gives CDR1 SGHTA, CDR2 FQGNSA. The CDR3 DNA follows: TGTGCCAGCAGCTTAAACAGCCTTAATCAGCCCCAGCATTTT. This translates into CASSLNSLNQPQHF.

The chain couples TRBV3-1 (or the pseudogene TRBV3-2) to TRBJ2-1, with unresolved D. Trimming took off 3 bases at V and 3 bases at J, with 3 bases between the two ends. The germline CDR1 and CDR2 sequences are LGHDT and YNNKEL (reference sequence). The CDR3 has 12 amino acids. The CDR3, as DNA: TGTGCCAGCAGCCACAGCTACAATGAGCAGTTCTTC. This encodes CASSHSYNEQFF.

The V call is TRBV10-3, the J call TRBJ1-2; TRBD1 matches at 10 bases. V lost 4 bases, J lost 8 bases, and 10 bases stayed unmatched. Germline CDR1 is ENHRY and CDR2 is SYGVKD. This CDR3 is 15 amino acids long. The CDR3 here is CAISVTGQGMGGYTF. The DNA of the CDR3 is TGTGCCATCAGTGTCACGGGACAGGGGATGGGGGGCTACACCTTC.

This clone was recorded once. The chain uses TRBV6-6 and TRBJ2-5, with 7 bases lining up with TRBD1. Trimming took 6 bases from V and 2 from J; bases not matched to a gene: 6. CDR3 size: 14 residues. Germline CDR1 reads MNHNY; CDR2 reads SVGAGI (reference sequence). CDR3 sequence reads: CASSRLDRQETQYF. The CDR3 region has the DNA TGTGCCAGCAGCCGCTTGGACAGGCAAGAGACCCAGTACTTC.

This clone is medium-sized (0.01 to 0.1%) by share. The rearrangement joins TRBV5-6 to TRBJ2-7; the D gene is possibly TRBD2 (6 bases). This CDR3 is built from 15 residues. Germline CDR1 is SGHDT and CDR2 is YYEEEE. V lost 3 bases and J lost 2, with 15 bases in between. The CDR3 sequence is CASSSLYGGTYEQYF. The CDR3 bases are TGTGCCAGCAGCTCCTTGTATGGGGGGACCTACGAGCAGTACTTC.

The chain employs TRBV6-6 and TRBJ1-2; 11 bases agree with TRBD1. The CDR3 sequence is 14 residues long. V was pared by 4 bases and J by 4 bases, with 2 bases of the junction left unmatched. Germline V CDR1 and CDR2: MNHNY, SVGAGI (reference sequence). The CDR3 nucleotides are TGTGCCAGCAGTTCGGGACAGGGGGGCTATGGCTACACCTTC. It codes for CASSSGQGGYGYTF.

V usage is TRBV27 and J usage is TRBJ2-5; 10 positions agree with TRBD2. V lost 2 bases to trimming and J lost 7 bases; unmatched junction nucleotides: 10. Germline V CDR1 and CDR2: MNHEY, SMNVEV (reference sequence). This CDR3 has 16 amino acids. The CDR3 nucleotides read TGTGCCAGCAGTTTACAGTCTAGCGGGAGCTTGGGGACCCAGTACTTC. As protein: CASSLQSSGSLGTQYF.